This entry features one T cell receptor (beta chain) sequence. The antigen this receptor binds is unknown. The record has no base qualities; no much larger clone is one base away. The CDR3 goes from the cysteine to the phenylalanine over 17 residues. Kept here is only the CDR3 DNA, which spans 51 bases and is read in frame from base 1. For this chain, trimming is 3 bases at the V end and 2 bases at the J end, and the number of junction bases without a gene match is 9. CDR1 and CDR2, per the germline V gene, are SGHDT and YYEEEE. The data derive from a study of T cell changes during pregnancy in multiple sclerosis (dated by TCRdb to about 2019). In the study overall: Changes in the T cell repertoire over the course of pregnancy were examined in this study in women with multiple sclerosis.

Libraries came from the immunoSEQ multiplex PCR assay. TCRdb carries this immuneACCESS record with in-frame sequences only. Its versions omit some clonotypes, under half of them owing to an unresolved V gene in the studies checked, with the rest unexplained. In this sample the table shows roughly 11,000 clones, roughly 84% of which occur a single time. The ten largest make up over 9% of the sample. The receptor's source is a female donor in good health, enrolled as a control in a pregnancy study. Rearrangement joined TRBV5-6 to TRBJ2-3, with 10 middle bases fitting TRBD1. Sequenced here: CD8+ T cells from peripheral blood mononuclear cells, sampled after pregnancy. The CDR3 is CASSSGQGLTLTDTQYF. The nucleotide sequence reads TGTGCCAGCAGCTCGGGACAGGGGCTAACCCTCACAGATACGCAGTATTTT.